The present entry profiles one T cell receptor (beta chain) with its context. The specificity of this receptor is unknown. This sequence is one base from a far larger clone and is likely a read error. Library creation used PCR. The sequencer was an Illumina HiSeq 2500. TCRdb trimmed public reads at Q25 via fastp, called clones via MiXCR and kept in-frame beta chains. Rows are unified per CDR3 protein, each entry keeping the most common DNA and genes. The sample table lists approximately 10,000 distinct CDR3 sequences, roughly 24% of them with a count of one. The top ten constitute about 8.7% of the sample. This sample stems from a study of CXCR3 chemokines and chemotherapy response in bladder cancer (dated by TCRdb to between 2021 and 2024). Some background on the complete study: The study examined whether intratumoral CXCR3 chemokine system activity predicted chemotherapy response in human bladder cancer.

This sample was taken from a patient whose treatment included neoadjuvant chemotherapy. This receptor was taken from a human donor with bladder cancer that did not respond to neoadjuvant chemotherapy.

The CDR3 corresponds to CASSRPRGGIHNEQFF. The bases read TGTGCCAGCAGCCGCCCCCGGGGAGGGATACACAATGAGCAGTTCTTC. The chain is made from TRBV7-2 and TRBJ2-1; TRBD2 matches 7 bases in the middle. V trim: 5 bases; J trim: 5 bases; unmatched bases: 12. From the cysteine up to the phenylalanine, the CDR3 has a length of 16 residues. This entry keeps only the CDR3 DNA: 48 bases, framed from base 1. Looking up the germline V gene yields CDR1 SGHTA and CDR2 FQGNSA.